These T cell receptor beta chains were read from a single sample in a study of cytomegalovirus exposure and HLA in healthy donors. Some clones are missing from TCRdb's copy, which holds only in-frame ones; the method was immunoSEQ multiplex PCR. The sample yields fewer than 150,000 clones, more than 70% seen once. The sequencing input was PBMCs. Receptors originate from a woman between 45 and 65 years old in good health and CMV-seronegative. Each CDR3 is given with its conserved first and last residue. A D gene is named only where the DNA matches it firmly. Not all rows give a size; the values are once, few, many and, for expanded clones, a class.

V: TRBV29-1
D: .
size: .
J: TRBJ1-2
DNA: TGCAGCGTTGGACCTCTAACTACCACGTATGGCTACACCTTC
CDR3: CSVGPLTTTYGYTF

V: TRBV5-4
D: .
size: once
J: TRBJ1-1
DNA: TGTGCCAGCAGCTTGAGGGGCGGTGCCACTGAAGCTTTCTTT
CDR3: CASSLRGGATEAFF

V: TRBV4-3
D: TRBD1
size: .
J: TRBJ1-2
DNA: TGCGCCAGCAGCCAGCAGGGGGGACGGGGAAGCTATGGCTACACCTTC
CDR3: CASSQQGGRGSYGYTF

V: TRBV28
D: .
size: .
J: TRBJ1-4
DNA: TGTGCCAGCAGCCGTTCGGACGGGGGGAATGAAAAACTGTTTTTT
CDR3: CASSRSDGGNEKLFF

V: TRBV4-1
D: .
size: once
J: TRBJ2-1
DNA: TGCGCCAGCAGCCAAGGAGGTCGCGGGGGCCACAATGAGCAGTTCTTC
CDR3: CASSQGGRGGHNEQFF

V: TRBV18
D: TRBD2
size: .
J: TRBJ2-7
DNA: TGTGCCAGCTCATACATAGCGGGGCCCTCCTACGAGCAGTACTTC
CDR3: CASSYIAGPSYEQYF

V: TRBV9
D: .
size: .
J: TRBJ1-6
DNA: TGTGCCAGCAGCGCGGAACAGGGAAATAATTCACCCCTCCACTTT
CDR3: CASSAEQGNNSPLHF

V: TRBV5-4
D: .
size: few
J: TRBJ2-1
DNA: TGTGCCAGCAGCCCCGACTGGAACTCCTACAATGAGCAGTTCTTC
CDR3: CASSPDWNSYNEQFF

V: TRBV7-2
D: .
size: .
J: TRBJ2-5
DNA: TGTGCCAGCAGCTTAGCGTCGAGCCTCAAAGAGACCCAGTACTTC
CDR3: CASSLASSLKETQYF

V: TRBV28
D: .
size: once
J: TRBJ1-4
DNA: TGTGCCAGCAGCCCGTCGGGTACAACTAATGAAAAACTGTTTTTT
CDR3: CASSPSGTTNEKLFF

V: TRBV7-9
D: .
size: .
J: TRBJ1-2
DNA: TGTGCCAGCAGCTTAAGGCAGGATCGCTACACCTTC
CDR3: CASSLRQDRYTF

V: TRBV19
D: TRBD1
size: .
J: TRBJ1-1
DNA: TGTGCCAGTAGTACCAGACAGGGAGCCACTGAAGCTTTCTTT
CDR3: CASSTRQGATEAFF

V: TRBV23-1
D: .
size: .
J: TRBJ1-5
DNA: TGCGCCAGCAGTCCCAGACATCCAGATAGCAATCAGCCCCAGCATTTT
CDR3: CASSPRHPDSNQPQHF

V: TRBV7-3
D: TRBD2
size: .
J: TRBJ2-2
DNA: TGTGCCAGCAGCGGGGGACTAGCGGGGACCCTAAACACCGGGGAGCTGTTTTTT
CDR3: CASSGGLAGTLNTGELFF

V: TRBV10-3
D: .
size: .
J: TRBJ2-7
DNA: TGTGCCATCAGGGGCGAGGGCGGCCATGGGTACGAGCAGTACTTC
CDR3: CAIRGEGGHGYEQYF

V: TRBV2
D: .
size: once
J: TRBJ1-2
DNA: TGTGCCAGCAGTGTGAGAATCTCTAACTATGGCTACACCTTC
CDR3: CASSVRISNYGYTF

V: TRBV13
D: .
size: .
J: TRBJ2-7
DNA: TGTGCCAGCAGCTTAGGGGGGGGATCCTACGAGCAGTACTTC
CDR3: CASSLGGGSYEQYF

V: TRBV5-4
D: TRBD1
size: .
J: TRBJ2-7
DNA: TGTGCCAGCAGCTTGAGGCAGGGGGCTGGTGAGCAGTACTTC
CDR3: CASSLRQGAGEQYF

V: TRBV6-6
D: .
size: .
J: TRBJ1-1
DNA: TGTGCCAGCAGTGGAACAGGGTCGGCTCAGTCTGAAGCTTTCTTT
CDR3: CASSGTGSAQSEAFF

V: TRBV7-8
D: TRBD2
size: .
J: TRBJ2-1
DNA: TGTGCCAGCAGCTCGCCGGTACTAGCGGGGGGGGCCGGGAATGAGCAGTTCTTC
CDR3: CASSSPVLAGGAGNEQFF

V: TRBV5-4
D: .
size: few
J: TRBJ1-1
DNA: TGTGCCAGCAGCCAAGAGGTGGGAGGGTCGTACACTGAAGCTTTCTTT
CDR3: CASSQEVGGSYTEAFF

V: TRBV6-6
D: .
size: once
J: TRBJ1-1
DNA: TGTGCCAGCAGTTCAGGACGAAATCCGAGGGGGACTGAAGCTTTCTTT
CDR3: CASSSGRNPRGTEAFF

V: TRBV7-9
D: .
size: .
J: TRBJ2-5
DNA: TGTGCCAGCAGCTCCAGGGTAGACCCTCAAGAGACCCAGTACTTC
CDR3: CASSSRVDPQETQYF

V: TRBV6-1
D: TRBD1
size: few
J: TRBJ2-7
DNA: TGTGCCAGCAGCCAGACAGGGGGCCTCTACGAGCAGTACTTC
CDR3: CASSQTGGLYEQYF

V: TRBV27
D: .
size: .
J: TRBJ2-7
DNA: TGTGCCAGCAGTTTAGTGGGTAGGGGCTACGAGCAGTACTTC
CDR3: CASSLVGRGYEQYF

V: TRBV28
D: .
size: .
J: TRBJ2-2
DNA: TGTGCCAGCAGTTTTAACAGGAGATTCACCGGGGAGCTGTTTTTT
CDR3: CASSFNRRFTGELFF

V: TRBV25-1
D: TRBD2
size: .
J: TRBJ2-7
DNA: TGTGCCAGCAGTGACCCTAGCGGCTCCTACGAGCAGTACTTC
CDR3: CASSDPSGSYEQYF

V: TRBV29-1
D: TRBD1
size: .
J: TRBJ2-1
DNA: TGCAGCGTTGAATATCAGGGGGATTACAATGAGCAGTTCTTC
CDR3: CSVEYQGDYNEQFF

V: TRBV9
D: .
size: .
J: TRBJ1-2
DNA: TGTGCCAGCACCCCCTCAGGGTCGGTTGGCTACACCTTC
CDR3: CASTPSGSVGYTF

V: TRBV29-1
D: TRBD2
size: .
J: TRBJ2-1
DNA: TGCAGCGTTGAAGGGACTAGGAGGCAGTTCTTC
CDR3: CSVEGTRRQFF

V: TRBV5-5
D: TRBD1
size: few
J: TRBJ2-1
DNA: TGTGCCAGCAGCATGACAGGGAGCTCCTACAATGAGCAGTTCTTC
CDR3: CASSMTGSSYNEQFF

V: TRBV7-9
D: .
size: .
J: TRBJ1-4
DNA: TGTGCCAGCAGCAGAGAGGCCGCCTCTAAACTGTTTTTT
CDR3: CASSREAASKLFF

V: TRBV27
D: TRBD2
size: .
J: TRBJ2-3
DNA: TGTGCCAGCAGTTTATCGAGCGGGGGCACAGATACGCAGTATTTT
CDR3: CASSLSSGGTDTQYF

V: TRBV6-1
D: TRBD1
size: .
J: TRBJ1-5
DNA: TGTGCCAGCAGTGAATATTGGGACAGGGAACAGCCCCAGCATTTT
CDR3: CASSEYWDREQPQHF

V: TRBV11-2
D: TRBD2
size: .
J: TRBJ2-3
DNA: TGTGCCAGCAGCGAATGGCCTAGCGGGGACCCCTCAGCAGATACGCAGTATTTT
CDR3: CASSEWPSGDPSADTQYF

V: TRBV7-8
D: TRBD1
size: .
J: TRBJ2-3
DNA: TGTGCCAGCACCCTTTCAGCCCTAGCAGCACAGGGGGCGCGGACAGATACGCAGTATTTT
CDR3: CASTLSALAAQGARTDTQYF

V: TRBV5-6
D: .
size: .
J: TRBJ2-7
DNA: TGTGCCAGCAGCACGGGATGGCAGATCCACGAGCAGTACTTC
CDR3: CASSTGWQIHEQYF

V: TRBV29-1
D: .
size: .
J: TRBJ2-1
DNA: TGCAGCGTTGAAAGGAGCGGACTCCACTCCTACAATGAGCAGTTCTTC
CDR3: CSVERSGLHSYNEQFF

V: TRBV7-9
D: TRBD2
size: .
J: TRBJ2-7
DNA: TGTGCCAGCAGCCGGGGGCGACTAGCGGGGGGGTGGGGAGAGCAGTACTTC
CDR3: CASSRGRLAGGWGEQYF

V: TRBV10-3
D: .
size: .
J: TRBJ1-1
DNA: TGTGCCATCAGTGTTAAGGGGGACACTGAAGCTTTCTTT
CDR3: CAISVKGDTEAFF

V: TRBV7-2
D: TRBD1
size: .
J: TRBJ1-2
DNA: TGTGCCAGCAGCTTCCCACCGGGACAGGGTTATGGCTACACCTTC
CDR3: CASSFPPGQGYGYTF

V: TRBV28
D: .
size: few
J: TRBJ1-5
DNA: TGTGCCAGCAGTTCCTCAGGGGCCGGTAGCAATCAGCCCCAGCATTTT
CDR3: CASSSSGAGSNQPQHF

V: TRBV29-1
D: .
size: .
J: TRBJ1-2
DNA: TGCAGCGTTGAAAGGGGCTATGGCTACACCTTC
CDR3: CSVERGYGYTF

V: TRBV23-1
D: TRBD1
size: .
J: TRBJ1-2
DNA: TGCGCCAGCACCTCACAGGGGGCAGGGGATGGCTACACCTTC
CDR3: CASTSQGAGDGYTF

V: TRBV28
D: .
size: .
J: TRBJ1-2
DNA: TGTGCCAGCACTTTGGACAGACTCTTCTATGGCTACACCTTC
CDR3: CASTLDRLFYGYTF

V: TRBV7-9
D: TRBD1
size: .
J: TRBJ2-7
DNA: TGTTCCAGCAGCCGACAGGGGGCAGTGGACGGGCAGTACTTC
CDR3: CSSSRQGAVDGQYF

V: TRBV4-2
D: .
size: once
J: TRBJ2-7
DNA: TGTGCCAGCAGCCAAGAGCCCAGGGACTACGAGCAGTACTTC
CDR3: CASSQEPRDYEQYF

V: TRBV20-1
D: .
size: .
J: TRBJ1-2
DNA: TGCAGTGCTCCCGTTGACAGGGGCTACACCTTC
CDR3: CSAPVDRGYTF

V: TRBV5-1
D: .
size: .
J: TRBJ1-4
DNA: TGCGCCAGCAGCTTGGATCGGAACAGGGCAGACGCAACTAATGAAAAACTGTTTTTT
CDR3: CASSLDRNRADATNEKLFF

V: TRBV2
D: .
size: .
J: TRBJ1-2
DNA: TGTGCCAGCAGTGAAGGCGGAACTAACTATGGCTACCCCTTC
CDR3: CASSEGGTNYGYPF

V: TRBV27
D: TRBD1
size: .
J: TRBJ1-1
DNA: TGTGCCAGCAGTTTAACTAGGGGGCTGGGCACTGAAGCTTTCTTT
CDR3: CASSLTRGLGTEAFF